This T cell receptor (beta chain) was captured in a study of STAT5B mutations in CD4+ large granular lymphocyte leukemia. The CDR3 is 14 residues long. Looked up from germline, CDR1 is SGHAT and CDR2 is FQNNGV. The ends were cut back, 1 base at V and 8 bases at J, with 11 bases in the middle. Clones were sequenced by immunoSEQ multiplex PCR, and TCRdb holds only the in-frame ones, with some missing. In the table there are some 34,000 clones, under 80% of which are singletons. Control samples were healthy donors' buffy coats. This clonotype was obtained from a human donor in good health. What was sequenced was CD4+ T cells from blood buffy coats. The V call is TRBV11-2, the J call TRBJ1-4; D is perhaps TRBD1 (5 bases). CDR3 sequence: CASSLGPGGEKLFF. CDR3 DNA sequence: TGTGCCAGCAGCTTAGGACCGGGGGGGGAAAAACTGTTTTTT.